This TCR beta chain was sequenced during a study of cytomegalovirus exposure and HLA in healthy donors. Study results and limitations: Reportedly, diagnosis of cytomegalovirus status by the classifier showed high specificity and sensitivity. Whilst most TCR sequences proved rare, a subset of public TCRs occurred across many donors.

CDR3 length equals 17 residues. Trimming stripped 2 bases from V and 9 bases from J, with 22 bases between. Germline V CDR1 and CDR2: SNHLY, FYNNEI. Assay used: immunoSEQ multiplex PCR; TCRdb lists only in-frame clones, some missing. This table holds hundreds of thousands of clones, more than 85% found once. This clone was picked up one time. Its antigen is as yet unknown. The clonotype was recovered from a man aged 18 to 29 in good health and CMV-seropositive. The sequenced sample consisted of PBMCs. V and J are TRBV2 and TRBJ2-2, with D perhaps assigned TRBD1 or TRBD2 (5 bases each). The chain's CDR3 is CASSEFVGRRGDWELFF. The DNA for the CDR3 is TGTGCCAGCAGTGAATTTGTAGGGAGAAGGGGAGACTGGGAGCTGTTTTTT.